One and the same sample provided the 11 T cell receptor beta chains below, sequenced in a study of blood T cell repertoires in COVID-19. TCRdb's copy holds only in-frame clones and misses some; the assay was immunoSEQ multiplex PCR. The data show some 180,000 clones, 83% seen once. The sample was peripheral blood. The receptors were sampled from a woman of 80 years or more with acute or convalescent COVID-19.

The chain links TRBV6-1 to TRBJ1-4; TRBD1 is a possible D gene (5 bases). Trimming cost V 3 bases and J 8 bases, with 22 bases left between them. This CDR3 is built from 17 residues. The germline V gene has CDR1 MNHNS and CDR2 SASEGT. The CDR3 protein is CASSEAPSGTFGEKLFF. The CDR3 DNA sequence: TGTGCCAGCAGTGAGGCCCCCTCAGGGACTTTCGGGGAAAAACTGTTTTTT.

The rearrangement joins TRBV19 to TRBJ2-3; possible D gene TRBD2, 6 bases. Germline CDR1 is LNHDA and CDR2 is SQIVND (reference sequence). V lost 6 bases to trimming and J lost 4 bases, with 14 bases between them. The CDR3 consists of 14 residues. The CDR3 protein is CASSPGWGADTQYF. CDR3 nucleotides: TGTGCCAGTAGCCCAGGGTGGGGGGCAGATACGCAGTATTTT.

This chain connects TRBV7-9 to TRBJ2-3; a weak D match, TRBD2 (6 bases). The CDR3 is 15 residues long. Germline values: CDR1 SEHNR, CDR2 FQNEAQ (reference sequence). V shed 5 bases and J shed 9 bases, with 21 bases lying between them. CDR3 coding DNA: TGTGCCAGCAGCCCCTACGGCGCCCTAGGGAGGACGCAGTATTTT. It translates to CASSPYGALGRTQYF.

This clone was counted only a few times. The chain joins TRBV27 to TRBJ2-6; the match to TRBD2 covers 10 bases. The length of the CDR3 is 20 residues. CDR1 is MNHEY, CDR2 SMNVEV, per germline (reference sequence). V lost 5 bases to trimming and J lost 4 bases; unmatched junction nucleotides: 17. DNA for the CDR3: TGTGCCAGCAGTGGGACAATAGGGAGGCTAGCGGGGGCAGGGGCCAACGTCCTGACTTTC. Protein product: CASSGTIGRLAGAGANVLTF.

The V call is TRBV19, the J call TRBJ1-5; D is perhaps TRBD1 (5 bases). The CDR3 extends over 13 amino acids. V was clipped by 6 bases and J by 5 bases, with 11 bases between them. CDR1 and CDR2 (germline): LNHDA, SQIVND (reference sequence). The CDR3 nucleotides are TGTGCCAGTAGGAATAGGGGCGATCAGCCCCAGCATTTT. This encodes CASRNRGDQPQHF.

The chain combines TRBV30 with TRBJ1-2; maybe TRBD1 (5 bases). CDR1 is GTSNPN, CDR2 SVGIG, per germline (reference sequence). The CDR3 length is 14 residues. The V end lost 0 bases, the J end lost 3 bases, and 11 bases lay between the germline ends. The CDR3 loop reads CAWSVGAIDYGYTF. The CDR3, as DNA: TGTGCCTGGAGTGTAGGGGCGATAGACTATGGCTACACCTTC.

V gene TRBV18 combines with J gene TRBJ2-3; 7 nucleotides align to TRBD1. V trimming: 6 bases; J trimming: 9 bases; junction bases outside the gene matches: 9. The CDR3 has 13 residues. Germline CDR1 and CDR2: KGHSH and LQKENI. This chain's CDR3 is CASSLDRESTQYF. The CDR3 DNA follows: TGTGCCAGCTCTCTCGACAGGGAAAGCACGCAGTATTTT.

The V gene is TRBV19, the J gene TRBJ2-3; 12 bases are shared with TRBD2. This CDR3 is 16 amino acids long. The V gene's germline CDR1 is LNHDA and CDR2 SQIVND (reference sequence). The ends lost 1 base at V and 5 bases at J; junction bases unmatched: 4. CDR3 in DNA: TGTGCCAGTAGTATAGGTGCTAGCGGGAGGGTAGATACGCAGTATTTT. This codes for CASSIGASGRVDTQYF.

This clone was observed a single time. CDR3 in amino acids: CASSPGGGSEQYF. CDR3 sequence (DNA): TGTGCCAGCTCACCAGGGGGGGGATCGGAGCAGTACTTC. The chain has TRBV18 and TRBJ2-7; 7 bases agree with TRBD2. The V gene's germline CDR1 is KGHSH and CDR2 LQKENI. CDR3 length: 13 amino acids. Germline trimming cut 2 bases from V and 7 bases from J; bases unmatched to any gene: 5.

Only a few counts were recorded for this clone. The chain is built from TRBV19 and TRBJ2-7; possible D gene TRBD1, 5 bases. The CDR3 is made up of 13 amino acids. Trimming shortened V by 1 base and J by 6 bases, and 10 bases separated the two germline ends. Germline CDR1 and CDR2: LNHDA and SQIVND (reference sequence). The CDR3 DNA reads as TGTGCCAGTAGTATAGGACAGCCACCCGAGCAGTACTTC. Protein: CASSIGQPPEQYF.

This clone was counted a single time. The gene calls are TRBV10-3 and TRBJ1-4; TRBD1 might be the D (6 bases). Germline values: CDR1 ENHRY, CDR2 SYGVKD. This CDR3 contains 14 residues. V was shortened by 6 bases and J by 6 bases, with 14 bases between the two germline ends. The CDR3 spells CAISRGQLDEKLFF. CDR3 sequence (DNA): TGTGCCATCAGCCGCGGACAGTTGGATGAAAAACTGTTTTTT.